The subject of this entry is one T cell receptor (beta chain). Its antigen is unknown. Within one base of it there is no much larger clone, and no base qualities were kept. According to the study, the label for this sample's time point signals: 20 to 25 months on ibrutinib. For TCR beta library preparation, roughly 2 micrograms of genomic DNA were extracted from the cryopreserved PBMCs. Longitudinal blood samples from CLL patients on ibrutinib monotherapy underwent high-throughput TCR beta sequencing. The patients took part in an open-label, single-center phase 2 trial of ibrutinib monotherapy. On a MiSeq, deep resolution sequencing aimed for a depth between 1 in 1 million and 1 in 200,000 T cells, with each clonotype covered about 9.9x on average. The immunoSEQ hsTCRB Kit was used to generate TCR beta libraries. Concerning the study's data processing: ImmunoSEQ Data Assistant and ImmunoSEQ Analyzer were used for data analysis, and V, D and J genes were assigned according to IMGT definitions. Clonality, which ranges from 0 to 1, was calculated as one minus the normalized Shannon entropy of productive rearrangement frequencies. Only overrepresented clonotypes making up at least 0.05% of the repertoire of each patient were included in the public clonotype analysis. About a dozen age-matched healthy donor repertoires from immuneACCESS served as clonality controls. In its TCRdb copy, this immuneACCESS table keeps in-frame sequences only and misses some clones. Where compared with another copy, unresolved V genes explain less than half of these, and the others have no known cause. The V and J calls and clone size come from that table; D and trimming were worked out from the DNA. Across this sample there are around 250,000 clones, with 60% to 75% seen only once. The top ten clones comprise roughly 14% of the sample.

The data are from a study of cytotoxic CD8 clonotypes in ibrutinib-treated CLL (dated by TCRdb to 2020 to 2022). Describing the broader study: The cohort had about a dozen relapsed/refractory and 15 treatment-naive patients; some 17 were IGHV unmutated. Responses were partial in 24 patients and complete in 2; after median roughly 69 months follow-up, approximately 15 stayed in remission and approximately 12 progressed. Response samples were taken after a median of approximately 12 months on treatment, ranging from roughly 6 to 36 months. On average, each sample yielded around 270,000 productive templates and tens of thousands of productive rearrangements. Of the 85 to 95 participants in the trial, 25 to 30 had longitudinal samples available. Cryopreserved peripheral blood mononuclear cells were collected at three points: before therapy, at response, and at either sustained remission or disease progression. Patients were still on ibrutinib when every remission and progressive disease sample was collected. Summary of the overall study and its limitations: At ibrutinib response clonality went up, during sustained remission it held steady, and at progression it dropped back toward baseline. Sampling times were not matched between patients in sustained remission and patients whose disease was progressing, and lymph node repertoires were not examined. At baseline, clonality was higher than in age-matched healthy donors and showed a strong correlation with circulating CD8+ T-cell counts. Public clonotypes were found to be uncommon and were observed to contract or remain stable during treatment; the increase in clonality was shown to reflect expansion of private clonotypes at ibrutinib response.

V and J lose 3 bases and 10 bases, and a span of 15 bases separates them. Including the terminal cysteine and phenylalanine, the CDR3 comprises 13 residues. The entry retains the CDR3 DNA only, 39 bases that are in frame from base 1. In the germline V gene, CDR1 corresponds to MNHEY and CDR2 to SVGAGI. The specimen comprised PBMCs, sampled after 24 months of ibrutinib treatment. This receptor was taken from a human donor with chronic lymphocytic leukemia. Rearrangement joined TRBV6-5 to TRBJ1-1; no D segment can be confidently identified. CDR3 region: CASSYKRESAAFF. The base sequence is TGTGCCAGCAGTTATAAAAGGGAGTCGGCAGCTTTCTTT.